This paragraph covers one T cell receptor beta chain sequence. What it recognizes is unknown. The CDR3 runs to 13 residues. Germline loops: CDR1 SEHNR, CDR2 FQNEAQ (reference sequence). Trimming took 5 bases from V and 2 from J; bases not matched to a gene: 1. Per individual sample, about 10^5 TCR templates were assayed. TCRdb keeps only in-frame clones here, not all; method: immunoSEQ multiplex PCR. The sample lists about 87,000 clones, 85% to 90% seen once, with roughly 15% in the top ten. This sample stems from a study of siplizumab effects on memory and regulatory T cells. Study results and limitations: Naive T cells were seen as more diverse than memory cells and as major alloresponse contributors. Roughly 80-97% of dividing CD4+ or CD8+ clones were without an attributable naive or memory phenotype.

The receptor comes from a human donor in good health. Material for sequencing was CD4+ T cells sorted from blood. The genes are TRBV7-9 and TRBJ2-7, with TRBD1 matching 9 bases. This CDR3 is CASSRDRAYEQYF. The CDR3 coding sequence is TGTGCCAGCAGCCGGGACAGGGCCTACGAGCAGTACTTC. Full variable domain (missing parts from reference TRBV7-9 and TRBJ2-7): DTGVSQNPRHKITKRGQNVTFRCDPISEHNRLYWYRQTLGQGPEFLTYFQNEAQLEKSRLLSDRFSAERPKGSFSTLEIQRTEQGDSAMYLCASSRDRAYEQYFGPGTRLTVT.